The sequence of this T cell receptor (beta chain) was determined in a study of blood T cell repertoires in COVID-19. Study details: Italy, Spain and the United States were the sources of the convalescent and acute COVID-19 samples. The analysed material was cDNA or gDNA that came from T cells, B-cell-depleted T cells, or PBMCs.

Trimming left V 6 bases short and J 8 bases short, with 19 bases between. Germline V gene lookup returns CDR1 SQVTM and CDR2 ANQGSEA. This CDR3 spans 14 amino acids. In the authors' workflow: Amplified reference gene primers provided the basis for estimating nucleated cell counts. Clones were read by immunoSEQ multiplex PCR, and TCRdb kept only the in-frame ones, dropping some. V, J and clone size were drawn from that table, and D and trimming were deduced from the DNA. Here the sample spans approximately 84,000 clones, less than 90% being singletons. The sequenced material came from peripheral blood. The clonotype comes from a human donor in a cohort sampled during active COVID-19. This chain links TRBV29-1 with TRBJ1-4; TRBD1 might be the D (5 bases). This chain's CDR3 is CSVPGGSRSEKLFF. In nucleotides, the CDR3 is TGCAGCGTCCCGGGGGGGAGCAGGTCGGAAAAACTGTTTTTT.